These 26 T cell receptor beta chains came from one sample sequenced in a study of immune heterogeneity within non-small cell lung tumors. Multiplex PCR was performed with 32 V and 13 J primers, and it amplified TCR beta CDR3. TCRdb independently ran MiXCR on the multiplex PCR reads; one entry per CDR3 protein. The data contain roughly 3,600 distinct CDR3 sequences, over 30% of them seen just once; the ten biggest clones take up more than 13%. Bulk tumor genomic DNA (600 ng per sample) served as template. Widely spaced biopsies, several per primary tumor, were obtained at surgery. Patients underwent curative surgery for non-small cell lung cancer (untreated and newly diagnosed). Sequenced material: lung tumor tissue. The origin of the receptors is a man aged 65 to 79 with non-small cell lung cancer.

The rearrangement uses TRBV20-1 and TRBJ1-2, with D maybe TRBD1 (6 bases). The CDR3 length is 14 residues. V was shortened by 2 bases and J by 4 bases, with 14 bases between the two germline ends. Germline-derived CDR1 and CDR2 are DFQATT and SNEGSKA (reference sequence). CDR3 coding DNA: TGCAGTGCTAGATCTTCAGGGGAAGTCTATGGCTACACCTTC. Protein: CSARSSGEVYGYTF.

This chain uses TRBV27 with TRBJ1-5; 7 bases align to TRBD1. The J segment lost 1 base and the V segment lost 10 bases, leaving 13 bases of the junction unmatched. The V gene's germline CDR1 is MNHEY and CDR2 SMNVEV (reference sequence). The CDR3 has 16 residues. This CDR3 is CATRPGQLGSNQPQHF. The CDR3 DNA is TGTGCCACCAGACCGGGACAGCTGGGGAGCAATCAGCCCCAGCATTTT.

This clonotype is classed as hyperexpanded. The chain carries TRBV6-1 and TRBJ1-2; D not certain. Trimming shortened V by 5 bases and J by 4 bases, and 20 bases separated the two germline ends. The germline CDR1 and CDR2 sequences are MNHNS and SASEGT. The CDR3 is made up of 16 amino acids. The CDR3 sequence is CASSPTTGSGAYGYTF. CDR3 DNA: TGTGCCAGCAGTCCAACGACGGGCTCGGGTGCCTATGGCTACACCTTC.

This clonotype turned up a few times. The chain employs TRBV6-1 and TRBJ2-1; 8 bases map to TRBD2. The CDR3 totals 15 residues. Trimming removed 6 bases from V and 8 bases from J; junction bases left unmatched: 12. CDR1 and CDR2 (germline): MNHNS, SASEGT. CDR3 DNA sequence: TGTGCCAGCAGGGTAACTAGCGGCCCCTCCCATGAGCAGTTCTTC. This encodes CASRVTSGPSHEQFF.

Worth noting for this clonotype: Mismatch with germline at one junction end may stem from a read error. The gene calls are TRBV4-2 and TRBJ2-1; 8 bases agree with TRBD2. Germline V gives CDR1 LGHNA, CDR2 YNFKEQ. The CDR3 runs 16 residues. The CDR3 spells CASNQDGGDPYNEQFF. The CDR3 region has the DNA TGTGCCAGCAACCAAGACGGGGGGGATCCTTACAATGAGCAGTTCTTC.

The CDR3 reads CASSVAPAGGSYNEQFF. The CDR3 DNA sequence: TGTGCCAGCAGCGTAGCCCCAGCGGGAGGGTCCTACAATGAGCAGTTCTTC. The J gene is TRBJ2-1, the V gene TRBV9; TRBD2 matches 10 bases. CDR1 SGDLS and CDR2 YYNGEE come from the germline V gene. The length of the CDR3 is 17 residues. The ends lost 0 bases at V and 1 base at J; junction bases unmatched: 4.

This clonotype appeared a few times. The V call is TRBV7-8, the J call TRBJ2-2, with 9 positions matching TRBD1. Germline V gene data show CDR1 as SGHVS and CDR2 as FQNEAQ. The CDR3 is 17 amino acids. The V and J ends lost 3 bases and 0 bases, in that order; junction bases with no gene match: 5. CDR3 DNA: TGTGCCAGCAGCTTTCCCCGACAGGGGGCGAACACCGGGGAGCTGTTTTTT. Its protein product is CASSFPRQGANTGELFF.

This rearrangement joins TRBV7-6 to TRBJ2-2, with D unresolved. Trimming took 0 bases from V and 6 from J, leaving 11 bases between them. The CDR3 consists of 15 residues. Per germline, CDR1 SGHVS and CDR2 FNYEAQ. CDR3 coding DNA: TGTGCCAGCAGCTTAGCCGGATCGGGCTCCGGGGAGCTGTTTTTT. It codes for CASSLAGSGSGELFF.

This clonotype was detected only a few times. The chain joins TRBV11-3 to TRBJ2-2; 10 bases match TRBD1. The CDR3 is 16 amino acids. Germline CDR1 and CDR2: SGHNT and YENEEA. The V gene end was trimmed by 5 bases and the J gene end by 4 bases; junction bases not matched to a gene: 7. The CDR3 loop is CASSPQTGGVTGELFF. As DNA, the CDR3 is TGTGCCAGCAGCCCGCAGACAGGGGGCGTCACCGGGGAGCTGTTTTTT.

The V and J genes are TRBV6-1 and TRBJ1-6; 7 nucleotides line up with TRBD1. V lost 5 bases and J lost 3; bases outside the gene matches: 1. This CDR3 comprises 14 residues. Germline V CDR1 and CDR2: MNHNS, SASEGT. CDR3 in DNA: TGTGCCAGCAGTCCAGGGGGCTATAATTCACCCCTCCACTTT. Translating gives CASSPGGYNSPLHF.

By sample fraction, this clonotype is large. The rearrangement uses TRBV28 and TRBJ2-2; D is uncertain. Per the germline V gene, CDR1 is MDHEN and CDR2 is SYDVKM. Trimming left V 6 bases short and J 9 bases short, with 11 bases between. CDR3 length equals 12 residues. The CDR3 nucleotides are TGTGCCAGCAGGGACCCCAAGTGGGAGCTGTTTTTT. Amino acids: CASRDPKWELFF. The full variable domain, rest sourced from reference TRBV28 and TRBJ2-2, is DVKVTQSSRYLVKRTGEKVFLECVQDMDHENMFWYRQDPGLGLRLIYFSYDVKMKEKGDIPEGYSVSREKKERFSLILESASTNQTSMYLCASRDPKWELFFGEGSRLTVL.

This chain joins TRBV20-1 and TRBJ2-5, with 9 positions matching TRBD2. With V trimmed by 3 bases and J by 5 bases, 7 bases remained unmatched. CDR1 and CDR2 from the germline V gene are DFQATT and SNEGSKA (reference sequence). The CDR3 spans 14 residues. CDR3 residues: CSARISGRGETQYF. In DNA form, the CDR3 reads TGCAGTGCTAGGATTAGCGGGAGAGGCGAGACCCAGTACTTC.

The chain has TRBV27 and TRBJ2-3; 7 positions match TRBD2. The junction had 9 bases not matched to a gene; V was cut back by 1 base and J by 5 bases. This CDR3 contains 16 residues. The germline gives CDR1 MNHEY, CDR2 SMNVEV (reference sequence). The CDR3 protein is CASSLLSAGAEDTQYF. The DNA of the CDR3 is TGTGCCAGCAGTTTATTGTCCGCGGGAGCTGAAGATACGCAGTATTTT.

The rearrangement joins TRBV7-8 to TRBJ2-3; 9 bases fit TRBD2. The CDR3 has 13 amino acids. CDR1 and CDR2 from the germline V gene are SGHVS and FQNEAQ. The ends lost 0 bases at V and 11 bases at J; junction bases unmatched: 3. The CDR3 DNA reads as TGTGCCAGCAGCTTAGCCGGGACTAGCAGGCAGTATTTT. It translates to CASSLAGTSRQYF.

This chain links TRBV2 with TRBJ2-7; D unclear. The length of the CDR3 is 12 residues. V lost 5 bases, J lost 6 bases, and 11 bases lay in between. The germline V gene encodes CDR1 SNHLY and CDR2 FYNNEI. CDR3 protein: CASSLGIGEQYF. Here the CDR3 DNA reads TGTGCCAGCAGTCTGGGGATCGGCGAGCAGTACTTC.

The chain couples TRBV5-4 to TRBJ2-7; D gene ambiguous. V lost 5 bases and J 7 bases, leaving 25 bases between the germline ends. Germline CDR1 is SGHNT and CDR2 is YYREEE (reference sequence). CDR3 length: 16 amino acids. The CDR3 nucleotides are TGTGCCAGCAGACGAACGTTGGGGAACGGCGGTACTGAGCAGTACTTC. It specifies CASRRTLGNGGTEQYF. Full variable domain (rest looked up from reference TRBV5-4 and TRBJ2-7): ETGVTQSPTHLIKTRGQQVTLRCSSQSGHNTVSWYQQALGQGPQFIFQYYREEENGRGNFPPRFSGLQFPNYSSELNVNALELDDSALYLCASRRTLGNGGTEQYFGPGTRLTVT.

As to this clonotype: A much larger clone is a single base away; this may be a read error. The chain links TRBV19 to TRBJ2-7; D is unclear. Germline CDR1 LNHDA, CDR2 SQIVND (reference sequence). The CDR3 covers 15 residues. CDR3 residues: CSSSIGVTSLYEQYF. CDR3 DNA sequence: TGTTCCAGTAGTATAGGAGTCACTTCCCTCTACGAGCAGTACTTC. Using reference TRBV19 and TRBJ2-7 for the parts outside the CDR3, the full variable domain is DGGITQSPKYLFRKEGQNVTLSCEQNLNHDAMYWYRQDPGQGLRLIYYSQIVNDFQKGDIAEGYSVSREKKESFPLTVTSAQKNPTAFYLCSSSIGVTSLYEQYFGPGTRLTVT.

Only a few counts were recorded for this clonotype. This sequence joins TRBV6-5 and TRBJ2-1; TRBD2 aligns across 12 bases. Germline V gene sequence: CDR1 MNHEY, CDR2 SVGAGI. The CDR3 is 20 amino acids. The V segment lost 4 bases and the J segment 1 base; nucleotides outside the gene matches: 14. This CDR3 is CASSSDLAGGPIGSYNEQFF. For the CDR3, the DNA is TGTGCCAGCAGTTCCGATCTAGCGGGAGGGCCCATCGGGTCCTACAATGAGCAGTTCTTC.

This clonotype was seen only a few times. The gene calls are TRBV7-8 and TRBJ1-2; the D gene is possibly TRBD1 (5 bases). Trimming took off 2 bases at V and 4 bases at J, with 14 bases between the two ends. The CDR3 sequence is 15 residues long. Germline loops: CDR1 SGHVS, CDR2 FQNEAQ. CDR3: CASSLLGEKGYGYTF. Written as DNA, the CDR3 is TGTGCCAGCAGCTTATTAGGGGAGAAGGGCTATGGCTACACCTTC. Full variable domain (remainder filled in from reference TRBV7-8 and TRBJ1-2): GAGVSQSPRYKVAKRGQDVALRCDPISGHVSLFWYQQALGQGPEFLTYFQNEAQLDKSGLPSDRFFAERPEGSVSTLKIQRTQQEDSAVYLCASSLLGEKGYGYTFGSGTRLTVV.

The sample holds a few counts of this clonotype. The chain links TRBV2 to TRBJ2-2; D call uncertain. This CDR3 has 12 amino acids. CDR1 and CDR2 (germline): SNHLY, FYNNEI. V gave up 6 bases and J gave up 6 bases, with 8 bases separating them. The CDR3 spells CASRDPPGELFF. In DNA, the CDR3 is TGTGCCAGCAGGGACCCTCCCGGGGAGCTGTTTTTT.

This sequence joins TRBV6-1 and TRBJ2-7, with 8 bases fitting TRBD2. The V gene end was trimmed by 1 base and the J gene end by 3 bases; junction bases not matched to a gene: 14. Germline V CDR1 and CDR2: MNHNS, SASEGT. The CDR3 consists of 18 residues. The CDR3 protein is CASSEDGRLAGIRYEQYF. CDR3 DNA: TGTGCCAGCAGTGAAGACGGGCGGCTAGCGGGTATCCGCTACGAGCAGTACTTC.

This clonotype was seen a handful of times. This chain connects TRBV30 to TRBJ2-2; the D gene is possibly TRBD1 (5 bases). The V end was cut by 7 bases, the J end by 7 bases, with 16 bases between. Germline lookup yields CDR1 GTSNPN and CDR2 SVGIG (reference sequence). CDR3 size: 13 residues. CDR3 in amino acids: CAYAGFSSGELFF. As DNA, the CDR3 is TGTGCCTATGCAGGGTTCTCGAGCGGGGAGCTGTTTTTT.

In its sample, this clonotype ranks as large. This rearrangement joins TRBV15 to TRBJ1-1; TRBD1 matches at 7 bases. The CDR3 consists of 15 residues. The germline CDR1 and CDR2 sequences are LNHNV and YYDKDF (reference sequence). Losses at the gene ends were 4 bases for V and 2 bases for J; bases not matched to a gene: 7. CDR3 DNA sequence: TGTGCCACCAGCAACCCCGGGACAGCTAACACTGAAGCTTTCTTT. This gives the protein CATSNPGTANTEAFF.

The chain combines TRBV10-3 with TRBJ2-7; no reliable D call. The V gene lost 3 bases and the J gene lost 3 bases, with 9 bases spanning the gap. Germline values: CDR1 ENHRY, CDR2 SYGVKD. The CDR3 extends over 13 amino acids. CDR3 residues: CAISDNTDYEQYF. CDR3 coding DNA: TGTGCCATCAGTGATAACACAGACTACGAGCAGTACTTC.

This sequence joins TRBV9 and TRBJ2-7, with D tentatively TRBD1 (5 bases). V lost 4 bases, J lost 0 bases, and 14 bases lay in between. This CDR3 has 15 residues. Germline V gene sequence: CDR1 SGDLS, CDR2 YYNGEE. CDR3 DNA: TGTGCCAGCAGCCACGGCTCAGGGTTCTCCTACGAGCAGTACTTC. Protein sequence: CASSHGSGFSYEQYF.

This clonotype has only a few counts. The chain couples TRBV2 to TRBJ1-5; perhaps TRBD1 as D (5 bases). CDR3 size: 15 residues. CDR1 is SNHLY, CDR2 FYNNEI, per germline. V shed 7 bases and J shed 2 bases, with 15 bases lying between them. CDR3 loop: CASTKGREGNQPQHF. The CDR3 region has the DNA TGTGCCAGCACCAAAGGCAGGGAGGGCAATCAGCCCCAGCATTTT.